This is a list of T cell receptor beta chains from one sample in a study of regulatory T cells in long-lasting Graves disease. Each CDR3 protein gets one entry after TCRdb re-called the multiplex PCR reads with MiXCR. The sample lists 350,000 to 450,000 distinct CDR3 sequences, around 21% occurring once. Sequencing was performed on peripheral blood mononuclear cells (PBMCs), taken when the disease was refractory, from a patient treated with antithyroid drugs. Receptors were obtained from a female donor with Graves disease. The CDR3 runs from the conserved cysteine through the conserved F or W. The order of the fields is V gene, clone size, J gene, D gene, CDR3 length, CDR3 protein, CDR3 DNA. A D gene is named only where the DNA matches it firmly. A clone size is listed for some rows: how often the clone was seen (once, few, many), or a class if it is expanded.

TRBV7-9	NA	TRBJ2-7	NA	14	CASSLAGNSYEQYF	TGTGCCAGCAGCTTAGCCGGCAATTCCTACGAGCAGTACTTC
TRBV27	many	TRBJ1-5	NA	14	CASSLWGSNQPQHF	TGTGCCAGCAGTTTATGGGGTAGCAATCAGCCCCAGCATTTT
TRBV12-3/TRBV12-4	NA	TRBJ2-7	TRBD2	16	CASSLGPAGGLHEQYF	TGTGCCAGCAGTTTAGGACCCGCGGGGGGGCTACACGAGCAGTACTTC
TRBV14	NA	TRBJ2-2	NA	15	CASSRLQGDAGELFF	TGTGCCAGCAGCCGCCTCCAGGGTGACGCCGGGGAGCTGTTTTTT
TRBV7-9	NA	TRBJ2-1	NA	15	CASSSVGWGYNEQFF	TGTGCCAGCAGTTCTGTTGGTTGGGGCTACAATGAGCAGTTCTTC
TRBV6-1	many	TRBJ1-1	NA	15	CASSPRGGLNTEAFF	TGTGCCAGCAGTCCTCGGGGAGGATTGAACACTGAAGCTTTCTTT
TRBV3-1	many	TRBJ1-1	NA	15	CASSHTGTANTEAFF	TGTGCCAGCAGCCATACAGGGACGGCGAACACTGAAGCTTTCTTT
TRBV20-1	few	TRBJ1-2	TRBD1	13	CSAVRDSPYGYTF	TGCAGTGCCGTCCGGGACAGTCCCTATGGCTACACCTTC
TRBV7-3	NA	TRBJ2-1	TRBD2	17	CASSSPGLARGYNEQFF	TGTGCCAGCAGCTCCCCGGGACTAGCGAGGGGTTACAATGAGCAGTTCTTC
TRBV4-2	few	TRBJ2-7	TRBD2	15	CASSSHLAGTYEQYF	TGTGCCAGCAGCTCTCACCTAGCGGGAACTTACGAGCAGTACTTC
TRBV19	NA	TRBJ2-1	NA	18	CARPRDRATRGYCNEQFF	TGTGCCAGACCTCGGGACAGAGCCACCCGGGGGTATTGCAATGAGCAGTTCTTC
TRBV12-3/TRBV12-4	many	TRBJ1-5	TRBD1	15	CASSLSGTANQPQHF	TGTGCCAGCAGTTTAAGCGGGACAGCTAATCAGCCCCAGCATTTT
TRBV5-1	NA	TRBJ1-4	TRBD1	17	CASSPGASPGGSEKLFF	TGCGCCAGCAGCCCTGGGGCGTCACCAGGGGGTTCAGAAAAACTGTTTTTT
TRBV5-6	few	TRBJ2-3	NA	12	CASSLFAGMGYF	TGTGCCAGCAGCTTGTTTGCGGGAATGGGGTATTTT
TRBV19	NA	TRBJ1-2	NA	14	CASSIDAASGGYTF	TGTGCCAGTAGTATAGATGCCGCATCAGGAGGCTACACCTTC
TRBV28	NA	TRBJ2-5	NA	14	CASSTTGGLETQYF	TGTGCCAGCAGTACCACCGGGGGCCTGGAGACCCAGTACTTC